This is a list of T cell receptor beta chains from one sample in a study of cytomegalovirus exposure and HLA in healthy donors. The assay was immunoSEQ multiplex PCR, and TCRdb's table has in-frame clones only and misses some. The sample yields some 60,000 clones, about 80% seen once. The sequenced sample was PBMCs. The source of these receptors is a human donor in good health. CDR3s include the opening cysteine and the closing phenylalanine or tryptophan.

J gene,V gene,CDR3 protein
TRBJ2-3,TRBV12-5,CASGLPPGDTQYF
TRBJ2-2,TRBV5-6,CASSFQLAADGGELFF
TRBJ1-3,TRBV2,CASLKATGTGNTIYF
TRBJ1-5,TRBV28,CASSLLGTGWNQPQHF
TRBJ1-2,TRBV7-2,CASSPAQGTYTF
TRBJ2-1,TRBV29-1,CSVEDPSGRVSEQFF
TRBJ1-1,TRBV18,CASSLNGGTGNTEAFF
TRBJ2-3,TRBV30,CAWSPLAGGTDTQYF
TRBJ1-1,TRBV28,CASSLSGGTEAFF
TRBJ2-5,TRBV7-2,CASRGSSETQYF
TRBJ2-3,TRBV2,CASSDTSGSTDTQYF
TRBJ1-2,TRBV28,CASSEYRAGGYTF
TRBJ1-6,TRBV4-2,CASSQDGVISYNSPLHF
TRBJ1-2,TRBV10-3,CAISGSGLSYGYTF
TRBJ2-7,TRBV28,CASSSPNSGLLGSYYEQYF
TRBJ2-1,TRBV6-1,CASSEIGLAVDNEQFF
TRBJ2-3,TRBV30,CAWSSGTDTQYF
TRBJ1-4,TRBV7-9,CASSLGLESLNEKLFF
TRBJ1-2,TRBV2,CASTGGQGGGYGYTF
TRBJ1-2,TRBV28,CASSTRREANYGYTF
TRBJ1-1,TRBV28,CASSGTRQGGNEAFF
TRBJ2-2,TRBV28,CASSLGGRAGTGELFF
TRBJ2-3,TRBV5-4,CASSISGGKGTQYF
TRBJ2-7,TRBV18,CASSPGHEQYF
TRBJ1-2,TRBV9,CASSRGGYGYTF
TRBJ2-7,TRBV13,CASSLAGYYEQYF
TRBJ2-7,TRBV6-5,CASSYASTSGAEKQYF
TRBJ1-1,TRBV7-2,CASSWAMNTEAFF
TRBJ2-7,TRBV10-3,CAIRGLAPHEQYF
TRBJ2-2,TRBV15,CATSSRASGELFF
TRBJ2-1,TRBV10-2,CASSEMASGSIGNEQFF
TRBJ2-1,TRBV9,CASSPNWDSLYNEQFF
TRBJ2-2,TRBV27,CASTILAGGQTGELFF
TRBJ1-2,TRBV28,CASSFPTGTGGGGYTF
TRBJ2-1,TRBV11-2,CASSLATYNEQFF
TRBJ2-1,TRBV30,CASGGTGTNEQFF
TRBJ2-7,TRBV28,CASSLPGRAELDF
TRBJ1-5,TRBV4-3,CASSLAADQPQHF
TRBJ2-3,TRBV7-3,CASSLTGTSEDTQYF
TRBJ2-1,TRBV7-9,CASSLGAWDEQFF
TRBJ2-7,TRBV25-1,CASRRTGLNYEQYF
TRBJ1-5,TRBV9,CASSVVRQPQHF
TRBJ2-3,TRBV30,CAWTDRSTDTQYF
TRBJ2-1,TRBV6-4,CASSDSWSSYNEQFF
TRBJ2-7,TRBV4-3,CASSQDSRGSLFYEQYF
TRBJ2-5,TRBV7-2,CASSYRVQETQYF
TRBJ1-4,TRBV18,CASSPPFGGAGKLFF
TRBJ2-4,TRBV10-2,CASSDYGGVHKNIQYF
TRBJ2-7,TRBV23-1,CAREGVYEQYF